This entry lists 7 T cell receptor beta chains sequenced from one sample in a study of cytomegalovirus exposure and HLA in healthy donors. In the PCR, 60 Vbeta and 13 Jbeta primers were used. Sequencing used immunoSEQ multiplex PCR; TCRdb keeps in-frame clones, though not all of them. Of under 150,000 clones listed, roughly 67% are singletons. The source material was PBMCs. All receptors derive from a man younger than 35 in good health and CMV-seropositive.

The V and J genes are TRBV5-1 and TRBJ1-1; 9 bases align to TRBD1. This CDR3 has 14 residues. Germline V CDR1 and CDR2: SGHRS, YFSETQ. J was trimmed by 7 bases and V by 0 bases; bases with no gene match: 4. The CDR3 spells CASSLARQGDEAFF. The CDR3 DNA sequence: TGCGCCAGCAGCTTGGCCCGACAGGGGGATGAAGCTTTCTTT.

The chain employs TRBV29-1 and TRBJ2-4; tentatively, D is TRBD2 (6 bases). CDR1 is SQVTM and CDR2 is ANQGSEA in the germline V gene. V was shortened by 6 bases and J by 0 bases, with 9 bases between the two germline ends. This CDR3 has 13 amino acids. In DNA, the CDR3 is TGCAGCGTCGTAGCGGTAGCCAAAAACATTCAGTACTTC. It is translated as CSVVAVAKNIQYF.

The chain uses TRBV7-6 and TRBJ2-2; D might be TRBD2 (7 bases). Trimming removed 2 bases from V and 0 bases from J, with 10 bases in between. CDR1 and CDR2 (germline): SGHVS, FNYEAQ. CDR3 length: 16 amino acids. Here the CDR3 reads CASSLRGGPNTGELFF. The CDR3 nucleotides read TGTGCCAGCAGCTTACGCGGGGGCCCGAACACCGGGGAGCTGTTTTTT.

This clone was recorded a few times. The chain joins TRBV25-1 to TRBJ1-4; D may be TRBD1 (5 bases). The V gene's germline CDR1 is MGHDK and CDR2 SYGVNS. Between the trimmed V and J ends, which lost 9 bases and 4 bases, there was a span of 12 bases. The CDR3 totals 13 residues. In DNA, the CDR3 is TGTGCCAGGGTGGACACAGATAATGAAAAACTGTTTTTT. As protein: CARVDTDNEKLFF.

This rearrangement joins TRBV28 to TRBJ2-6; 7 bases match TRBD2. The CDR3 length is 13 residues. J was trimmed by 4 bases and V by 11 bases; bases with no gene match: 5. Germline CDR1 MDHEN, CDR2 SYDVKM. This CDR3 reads CASRGVGANVLTF. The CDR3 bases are TGTGCCTCCCGGGGGGTCGGGGCCAACGTCCTGACTTTC.

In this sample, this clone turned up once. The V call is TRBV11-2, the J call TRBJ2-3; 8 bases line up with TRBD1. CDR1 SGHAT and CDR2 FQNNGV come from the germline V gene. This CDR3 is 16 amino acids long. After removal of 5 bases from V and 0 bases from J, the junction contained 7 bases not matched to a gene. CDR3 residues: CASSQWTGISTDTQYF. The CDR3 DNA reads TGTGCCAGCAGCCAATGGACAGGGATAAGCACAGATACGCAGTATTTT.

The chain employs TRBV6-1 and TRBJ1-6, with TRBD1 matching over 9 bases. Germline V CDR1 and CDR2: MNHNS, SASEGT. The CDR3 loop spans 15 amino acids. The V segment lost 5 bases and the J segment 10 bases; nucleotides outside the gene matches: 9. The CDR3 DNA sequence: TGTGCCAGCAGTCCGCGGACAGGGGAAGGCTCACCCCTCCACTTT. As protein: CASSPRTGEGSPLHF.